This record looks at one T cell receptor beta chain sequence and its context. This clone's antigen is unknown. Trimming removed 6 bases from V and 4 bases from J; the gene matches leave 8 bases unexplained. The germline V gene encodes CDR1 SNHLY and CDR2 FYNNEI. From its cysteine to its phenylalanine, the CDR3 spans 14 amino acids. Only the CDR3 part of the read is kept: 42 bases, read in frame from the first base. These data are taken from a study of cytomegalovirus exposure and HLA in healthy donors (dated by TCRdb to 2017 to 2019). Concerning the study at large: In an earlier analysis of around 540 of the donors, around 300 Gb of sequence data and 117 million unique TCR beta sequences from some 170 million T cells were reported. An early release that covered some 630 HLA-typed donors contained 250 to 350 gigabases of sequencing data and tens of millions of unique TCR sequences. The genetic ancestry cluster associated with self-reported Caucasian donors included around four fifths of the 350 to 500 genotyped donors. The aim of the study was to test whether cataloging public T cell receptors could identify signatures of past pathogen exposure. The study profiled the T cell repertoires of 550 to 700 subjects by immunosequencing and related them to cytomegalovirus serostatus. In addition to the first cohort of 666 subjects, a separate validation cohort of around 110 different subjects was used. High-throughput TCR immunosequencing, statistical association of individual TCRs with disease status, and machine learning were combined to predict cytomegalovirus infection status. A later analysis re-analyzed previously published TCR beta repertoires from several hundred donors and added high-resolution HLA genotyping to study TCR occurrence patterns. In the later analysis, no new phenotypic data were used to find candidate immune exposures; instead, reliance was placed on TCR beta sequences and their occurrence across donors. An earlier analysis of 450 to 750 of the donors used high-throughput TCR beta sequencing to judge whether each TCR beta V gene segment behaved as functional or pseudogenic. Donor age, sex, ethnicity and CMV serostatus were collected together with the repertoire data. A later genetic analysis used genome-wide SNP genotypes for about 65% of the roughly 670 donors, treating that subset as a discovery cohort. Every discovery cohort repertoire had been produced on one sequencing platform. HLA typing covered class I and class II loci at four-digit resolution. The number of donors typed differed by locus, with about 629-630 for A, B, C, DRB1 and DQB1, around 520 for DQA1, under 610 for DPA1, and 472 for DPB1. Four to six DR-DQ haplotypes were handled as single units for association and clustering, since linkage in the cohort was strong. Among about 410 genotyped donors of the cohort, an average of roughly 230,000 unique TCR beta nucleotide sequences was sequenced per donor, of which approximately 19% were non-productive.

The library was prepared using the immunoSEQ multiplex PCR assay. For the multiplex PCR, a mixture combining 60 forward primers for TCR Vbeta segments and 13 reverse primers for TCR Jbeta segments was used. Amplification of the CDR3 region of rearranged TCR beta genes was performed with a multiplex PCR assay on genomic DNA. On the Illumina HiSeq System, the amplified TCR beta libraries were sequenced as 87-base-pair reads. On the authors' methods: In a later analysis, tens of millions of unique TCR beta chains were counted across the roughly 670 repertoires, and around 10 million of these chains were shared by at least two donors. A nearest-neighbor algorithm error-corrected the raw reads and collapsed the reads into unique sequences, merging closely related sequences to remove PCR and sequencing errors. Alignment of CDR3 sequences to IMGT reference sequences was used to assign V, D and J gene segments. For a sequence to be retained, a match of at least six nucleotides to both a V gene segment and a J gene segment was required. A rearrangement counted as productive if the CDR3 had no stop codons and remained in frame with V and J, and every other rearrangement counted as non-productive. CDR3 was defined according to IMGT convention as the region running from the second conserved V-encoded cysteine to the conserved J-encoded phenylalanine. The earlier analysis of approximately 590 of the donors excluded any sequence lacking an unambiguous match to a single V gene segment. An earlier analysis of about 600 of the donors called V segments functional above 56.7% productive rearrangements and segregating when the between-donor standard deviation exceeded 5%. A statistical classification framework was built for diagnosing cytomegalovirus status from the catalog of TCR beta chain sequences. In a later analysis, V and J genes were assigned by comparing TCR nucleotide sequences against IMGT/GENE-DB human TR gene sequences. In a later analysis, CDR3 sequences and most-parsimonious VDJ recombination scenarios were assigned using the TCRdist pipeline. In a later analysis, each TCR beta chain was defined by its CDR3 amino acid sequence together with its V-gene family, and reads without a unique V-gene family were excluded. As a way to deal with suspected cross-contamination and a sequencing artifact, a later analysis dropped approximately 570 nucleotide sequences that were highly shared and had low generation probability. In a later analysis, a clonal expansion index was calculated for each public chain from normalized within-repertoire ranks of inferred template counts. In a later analysis, generation probabilities were computed with a VDJ recombination model fitted to out-of-frame rearrangements, and the resulting probabilities were checked against IGoR. A later analysis scored TCR-TCR, TCR-HLA and TCR-CMV co-occurrence with hypergeometric tests, applying a repertoire-size bias correction to TCR pairs. False discovery rates were estimated in a later analysis by permuting HLA or CMV assignments 20 times. In a later analysis, co-occurring TCRs were grouped with DBSCAN, and TCRdist sequence similarity was added when clustering was performed within HLA-allele-positive subsets. Co-occurrence clustering excluded repertoires with fewer than 30,000 or more than 120,000 public chains, plus five with anomalous nucleotide sharing. In its TCRdb copy, this immuneACCESS table keeps in-frame sequences only and misses some clones. Where compared with another copy, unresolved V genes explain less than half of these, and the others have no known cause. V and J calls plus clone size are reproduced from that table; the DNA served to infer D and trimming. The sample's records list about 160,000 clones. The ten largest make up 2.1% of the sample.

The cohort comprised fewer than 750 healthy bone marrow donors. At the time of sampling, all cohort members were nominally healthy, though unrecorded immune exposures were likely present. The donor tested CMV seronegative, placing the donor among the 350 to 400 seronegative members of the cohort. Each donor provided a peripheral blood sample, and peripheral blood mononuclear cells were used for TCR beta sequencing. Genomic DNA was extracted from the blood cell samples with the Qiagen DNeasy Blood Extraction Kit. Here is what the overall study found, with its caveats: In a later analysis, several top co-occurrence clusters were reported to appear linked to parvovirus B19, influenza, CMV and Epstein-Barr virus. For the cohort, immune exposure information was limited to CMV serostatus. Specific HLA alleles were associated with 15,000 to 20,000 TCR beta sequences at a false discovery rate of 0.05 in a later analysis. Cytomegalovirus status was reported to be diagnosed by the classifier with high specificity and sensitivity in both the original and validation cohorts. Compared with equally common non-associated chains, HLA-associated TCR beta chains in a later analysis were more clonally expanded and had lower generation probabilities. The authors suggested that the approach could potentially be extended to other disease states and immunological phenotypes. Because some donors lacked HLA typing at each locus, the association tests relied only on the typed subset. Because counts were too low, some 17 rarely observed V segments, including chromosome 9 orphons, were left out of the earlier analysis of 500 to 750 of the donors. Linkage disequilibrium might explain the correlated functional status among segregating V segments, but an unknown experimental factor could not be excluded. The sequencing pipeline was judged likely to have produced a cluster of highly shared sequence variants as a technical artifact. In a later analysis, TCR association rates were found to vary across HLA loci, with the most associated TCRs seen for DRB1 alleles and the fewest for HLA-C alleles. When HLA alleles, especially DR and DQ, strongly co-occurred, TCR associations were difficult to assign to individual alleles. A further reported finding was that TCR beta sequences accurately predicted the HLA-A and HLA-B alleles for most subjects in the first cohort. This cohort had only TCR beta chains sequenced, and the lack of alpha or paired-chain data limited which features could be detected. In vitro tests confirmed that a few of the cytomegalovirus-associated TCR beta chains recognize cytomegalovirus antigens. Most TCR sequences were observed very rarely across donors, whereas some public TCRs were present in many individuals. Compared with the 666-donor mean, donors in an Asian-associated ancestry cluster had fewer N-insertions in productive TCRs, according to a later genetic analysis. The study gave a list of some 150 TCR beta chains associated with cytomegalovirus. Sequencing depth was assumed to be roughly uniform across donors in the presence/absence analyses, though that assumption may not hold. An association between a missense DCLRE1C variant and V-gene and J-gene trimming of TCR beta chains was found in a later genetic analysis and replicated in an independent cohort. The 87-base-pair reads could not distinguish some IMGT-functional V segments, including TRBV6-2 and TRBV6-3, so those segments were excluded. In an earlier analysis of around 500 of the donors, most TCR beta V segments appeared in productive rearrangements about 87% or about 30% of the time, broadly matching IMGT annotations. A later analysis found that most CMV-associated TCR beta chains appeared HLA-restricted, with HLA associations seemingly driven largely by CMV exposure.

This clonotype was sampled from a man younger than 40 in good health and CMV-seronegative. The sequence links TRBV2 to TRBJ1-2; the central 7 bases match TRBD1. Material for sequencing was PBMCs. For the CDR3, the sequence is CASRGDRSSYGYTF. In nucleotides, the sequence is TGTGCCAGCAGAGGGGACAGATCATCCTATGGCTACACCTTC.